These T cell receptor beta chains were read from a single sample in a study of cytomegalovirus exposure and HLA in healthy donors. Measured with immunoSEQ multiplex PCR; TCRdb has only the in-frame clones, and not every one. The sample holds 110,000 or so clones, roughly three quarters seen once. The sample consisted of PBMCs. Source of these receptors: a man aged 25-45 years in good health and CMV-seronegative. The CDR3 runs from the conserved cysteine through the conserved F or W. A D gene is named only where the DNA matches it firmly. Clone size is shown for a subset of rows, as once, few, many or a class of expanded clone.

clone size	V gene	J gene	D gene	CDR3 protein
.	TRBV15	TRBJ2-7	.	CATSEQAGDLYGQYF
once	TRBV7-6	TRBJ2-1	.	CASSARGARWDEQFF
few	TRBV10-3	TRBJ2-3	TRBD2	CAIGETSGRVTQYF
.	TRBV30	TRBJ2-7	.	CAWRRQGGGEQYF
few	TRBV7-2	TRBJ2-1	.	CASSLFAGAYYNEQFF
.	TRBV18	TRBJ1-2	TRBD1	CASSLSGTGDGYTF
.	TRBV28	TRBJ1-1	TRBD1	CASSSRDRGRVNTEAFF
.	TRBV7-2	TRBJ2-7	.	CASSVPGVYEQYF
few	TRBV11-3	TRBJ2-3	TRBD2	CASSFLAGGTDTQYF
.	TRBV19	TRBJ1-5	.	CASSITGSARGNQPQHF
.	TRBV7-2	TRBJ2-7	.	CASSLAVGGGAHEQYF
.	TRBV5-4	TRBJ2-5	.	CASSLRGGGGTQYF
.	TRBV7-6	TRBJ1-2	TRBD1	CASSLDRGSGYTF
.	TRBV23-1	TRBJ2-3	TRBD2	CASSQTSGRYSDTQYF
.	TRBV5-1	TRBJ2-7	.	CASSPSRGAEQYF
.	TRBV28	TRBJ1-2	TRBD1	CASSSLGGSTPF
few	TRBV13	TRBJ2-7	.	CASSSYRKTYEQYF
.	TRBV11-3	TRBJ1-1	TRBD1	CASSRDRTTEAFF
few	TRBV6-5	TRBJ2-7	.	CASSFSTASYEQYF
few	TRBV6-5	TRBJ2-5	TRBD1	CASSYLRGPKETQYF
once	TRBV19	TRBJ2-5	TRBD2	CASSIGGLAGTQETQYF
.	TRBV19	TRBJ2-1	TRBD1	CASSSDRVGEQFF
.	TRBV7-9	TRBJ1-2	.	CASRPGGLYGYTF
.	TRBV11-3	TRBJ2-7	TRBD1	CASTVGDRGLYEQYF